This T cell receptor (beta chain) was profiled in a study of identical twins. V was clipped by 6 bases and J by 0 bases, with 6 bases between them. From germline, CDR1 is WNHNN and CDR2 SYGVQD (reference sequence). The CDR3 loop spans 12 amino acids. This clonotype was picked up many times. TCRdb re-analysed the 5' RACE reads in MiXCR, keeping a single row per CDR3 protein. The sample records hundreds of thousands of distinct CDR3 sequences, around 21% being singletons. The same sample was also studied in work on T cells expressing NK-cell markers. That work states: The same clonotypes also predominated in the CD3+CD56-NKG2C+ fraction of several donors.

The clonotype comes from a young woman in good health. The sample was PBMCs. The chain uses TRBV10-1 and TRBJ2-7; D gene ambiguous. The CDR3 sequence is CASRTNSYEQYF. CDR3 nucleotides: TGCGCCAGCAGGACAAACTCCTACGAGCAGTACTTC.